Listed below are T cell receptor beta chains from one sample, sequenced in a study of cytomegalovirus exposure and HLA in healthy donors. Assay used: immunoSEQ multiplex PCR; TCRdb lists only in-frame clones, some missing. The table lists roughly 150,000 clones, 70% to 90% of them singletons, with approximately 2.5% in the top ten. Sequencing was carried out using PBMCs. These receptors all stem from a woman younger than 30 in good health and CMV-seronegative. Each CDR3 is given with its conserved first and last residue.

CDR3 protein: CASTLAATGADQHF
J gene: TRBJ1-5
V gene: TRBV10-2

CDR3 protein: CAISETSGGDYEQYF
J gene: TRBJ2-7
V gene: TRBV10-3

CDR3 protein: CASSRGGAYNEQFF
J gene: TRBJ2-1
V gene: TRBV2

CDR3 protein: CASSLRAGARTDTQYF
J gene: TRBJ2-3
V gene: TRBV5-4

CDR3 protein: CASRRDRGNYGYTF
J gene: TRBJ1-2
V gene: TRBV6-5

CDR3 protein: CASSHTWEGGSDSGYTF
J gene: TRBJ1-2
V gene: TRBV7-2

CDR3 protein: CASSWTSGNYEQYF
J gene: TRBJ2-7
V gene: TRBV28

CDR3 protein: CASSQAEVSTDTQYF
J gene: TRBJ2-3
V gene: TRBV14

CDR3 protein: CASSLQRTGGFNQPQHF
J gene: TRBJ1-5
V gene: TRBV7-9

CDR3 protein: CAAHRVLTNEKLFF
J gene: TRBJ1-4
V gene: TRBV4-2

CDR3 protein: CASSEEGQRVYF
J gene: TRBJ2-3
V gene: TRBV2

CDR3 protein: CAISEAGSGYEQHF
J gene: TRBJ2-7
V gene: TRBV10-3

CDR3 protein: CASSYASRHQETQYF
J gene: TRBJ2-5
V gene: TRBV5-1

CDR3 protein: CASSQRLAGETQYF
J gene: TRBJ2-5
V gene: TRBV4-3

CDR3 protein: CASNWEGQANEKLFF
J gene: TRBJ1-4
V gene: TRBV28

CDR3 protein: CASRGPDTEAFF
J gene: TRBJ1-1
V gene: TRBV5-4

CDR3 protein: CASRLAGGGSNEQFF
J gene: TRBJ2-1
V gene: TRBV7-3

CDR3 protein: CASSRGASYEQYF
J gene: TRBJ2-7
V gene: TRBV5-4

CDR3 protein: CAISEFLGGYGYTF
J gene: TRBJ1-2
V gene: TRBV10-3

CDR3 protein: CASSGSILAGPKGSEQYF
J gene: TRBJ2-7
V gene: TRBV5-1

CDR3 protein: CASSQAGESNSPLHF
J gene: TRBJ1-6
V gene: TRBV16

CDR3 protein: CASSPAQGAGDEQYF
J gene: TRBJ2-7
V gene: TRBV7-9

CDR3 protein: CASSSGQFYEQYF
J gene: TRBJ2-7
V gene: TRBV28

CDR3 protein: CASSQDPGGGAYNEQFF
J gene: TRBJ2-1
V gene: TRBV4-3

CDR3 protein: CASSLAERGARLVYF
J gene: TRBJ2-7
V gene: TRBV5-4

CDR3 protein: CASSFRAYYGYTF
J gene: TRBJ1-2
V gene: TRBV28

CDR3 protein: CASSPQTGVRSPLHF
J gene: TRBJ1-6
V gene: TRBV27

CDR3 protein: CASSSWDSQETQYF
J gene: TRBJ2-5
V gene: TRBV6-5

CDR3 protein: CASSESGIVYNEQFF
J gene: TRBJ2-1
V gene: TRBV25-1

CDR3 protein: CAWSGQGRQPQHF
J gene: TRBJ1-5
V gene: TRBV30

CDR3 protein: CAGGGAKTPYEQYF
J gene: TRBJ2-7
V gene: TRBV28

CDR3 protein: CASRLLAGGPTDTQYF
J gene: TRBJ2-3
V gene: TRBV7-9

CDR3 protein: CASSYSASGLTDTQYF
J gene: TRBJ2-3
V gene: TRBV6-5

CDR3 protein: CASGGTDSYEQYF
J gene: TRBJ2-7
V gene: TRBV9

CDR3 protein: CSARDRNEQYF
J gene: TRBJ2-7
V gene: TRBV20-1

CDR3 protein: CASSPLTGELFF
J gene: TRBJ2-2
V gene: TRBV7-2

CDR3 protein: CASSLGGAGGTNEQFF
J gene: TRBJ2-1
V gene: TRBV11-3

CDR3 protein: CASRGGRGGYNEQFF
J gene: TRBJ2-1
V gene: TRBV7-2

CDR3 protein: CASSQDGFMNTGELFF
J gene: TRBJ2-2
V gene: TRBV4-2

CDR3 protein: CASSGTGYYTQHF
J gene: TRBJ1-5
V gene: TRBV6-1

CDR3 protein: CASSVAGTGKQYF
J gene: TRBJ2-7
V gene: TRBV9